The rows below give T cell receptor beta chains drawn from one sample of a study of OX40 agonist ivuxolimab in advanced cancers. The data were produced by immunoSEQ multiplex PCR, yet TCRdb's version contains in-frame clones alone and is incomplete. This table has fewer than 95,000 clones, 75% to 95% appearing once. Sequences were derived from CD4+ or CD8+ T cells sorted from blood, sampled in a trial of the OX40 agonist ivuxolimab. These receptors came from an adult with an advanced solid tumor such as melanoma, head and neck, liver or kidney cancer. Each CDR3 is given with its conserved first and last residue. The D gene is left open where the match is weak. The size field is filled for only some rows; it gives once, few, many or a size class.

size	V	D	J	CDR3	DNA
NA	TRBV6-1	TRBD1	TRBJ1-2	CASSGGTGDVVYGYTF	TGTGCCAGCAGTGGCGGGACAGGGGATGTTGTCTATGGCTACACCTTC
NA	TRBV11-3	NA	TRBJ2-2	CASSSAEEAGELFF	TGTGCCAGCAGCTCCGCCGAGGAGGCCGGGGAGCTGTTTTTT
NA	TRBV11-3	NA	TRBJ1-3	CASSLWGGSGNTIYF	TGTGCCAGCAGCTTATGGGGCGGTTCTGGAAACACCATATATTTT
NA	TRBV4-1	NA	TRBJ2-4	CASTIQYF	TGCGCCAGTACCATTCAGTACTTC
NA	TRBV6-1	NA	TRBJ1-1	CASSALGRMNTEAFF	TGTGCCAGCAGTGCGCTAGGACGGATGAACACTGAAGCTTTCTTT
NA	TRBV15	TRBD1	TRBJ1-5	CATSSDRGFNQPQHF	TGTGCCACCAGCAGCGACAGGGGATTCAATCAGCCCCAGCATTTT
NA	TRBV27	NA	TRBJ2-3	CASSLQGPDTQYF	TGTGCCAGCAGTTTACAGGGCCCAGATACGCAGTATTTT
NA	TRBV29-1	TRBD2	TRBJ2-1	CSARIAGGFNEQFF	TGCAGCGCCAGGATAGCGGGGGGGTTCAATGAGCAGTTCTTC
NA	TRBV28	NA	TRBJ1-2	CASSPLNIDRFGYGYTF	TGTGCCAGCAGTCCCCTTAATATTGACAGGTTCGGCTATGGCTACACCTTC
NA	TRBV5-1	NA	TRBJ2-7	CASSLGTFNPTLAYEQYF	TGCGCCAGCAGCCTGGGGACATTTAACCCCACCCTAGCCTACGAGCAGTACTTC
NA	TRBV6-5	NA	TRBJ2-5	CASSYSAGAEETQYF	TGTGCCAGCAGTTACTCGGCGGGGGCGGAAGAGACCCAGTACTTC
NA	TRBV7-3	TRBD1	TRBJ2-2	CASSSGTATGELFF	TGTGCCAGCAGCTCCGGGACAGCTACCGGGGAGCTGTTTTTT
NA	TRBV7-9	NA	TRBJ1-3	CASTEAGSSGNTIYF	TGTGCCAGCACCGAGGCGGGTTCCTCTGGAAACACCATATATTTT
once	TRBV30	NA	TRBJ2-7	CAWSNRYEQYF	TGTGCCTGGAGTAACAGGTACGAGCAGTACTTC
NA	TRBV6-1	NA	TRBJ2-3	CASSEVPNFGADTQYF	TGTGCCAGCAGTGAAGTACCAAATTTTGGGGCAGATACGCAGTATTTT
NA	TRBV4-1	NA	TRBJ1-3	CASSKGILEGNKNTIYF	TGCGCCAGCAGCAAGGGTATTTTGGAGGGCAATAAAAACACCATATATTTT
NA	TRBV9	TRBD2	TRBJ2-2	CASSVGLAGTGELFF	TGTGCCAGCAGCGTAGGACTAGCGGGAACCGGGGAGCTGTTTTTT
NA	TRBV7-9	NA	TRBJ1-4	CASSLDSRGEKLFF	TGTGCCAGCAGCTTAGACTCAAGAGGGGAAAAACTGTTTTTT
NA	TRBV4-2	TRBD1	TRBJ2-7	CASSPPDRGYEQYF	TGTGCCAGCAGCCCCCCGGACAGGGGCTACGAGCAGTACTTC
few	TRBV2	TRBD2	TRBJ2-5	CASELARETQYF	TGTGCCTCCGAACTAGCGCGAGAGACCCAGTACTTC
few	TRBV18	TRBD2	TRBJ2-7	CASSLYRGLAGDENEQYF	TGTGCCAGCTCTCTCTATCGGGGACTAGCGGGAGATGAGAACGAGCAGTACTTC
NA	TRBV6-6	NA	TRBJ2-5	CASTPRGQETQYF	TGTGCCAGCACCCCGCGCGGCCAAGAGACCCAGTACTTC
NA	TRBV29-1	NA	TRBJ1-1	CSVTPTVGDYSNTEAFF	TGCAGCGTTACCCCCACAGTGGGGGATTACTCGAACACTGAAGCTTTCTTT
NA	TRBV5-5	NA	TRBJ1-5	CASSSAGESQPQHF	TGTGCCAGCAGCTCCGCAGGAGAGAGTCAGCCCCAGCATTTT
NA	TRBV6-5	TRBD1	TRBJ1-5	CASSGDRGRQPQHF	TGTGCCAGCAGCGGCGACAGGGGGCGTCAGCCCCAGCATTTT
NA	TRBV19	NA	TRBJ2-7	CASSITGRTYEQYF	TGTGCCAGTAGTATTACGGGTAGGACCTACGAGCAGTACTTC
NA	TRBV27	NA	TRBJ1-1	CASRYTGTIEAFF	TGTGCCAGCAGATACACCGGGACCATTGAAGCTTTCTTT
NA	TRBV7-2	TRBD2	TRBJ2-7	CASSFGLAGADEQYF	TGTGCCAGCAGCTTCGGACTAGCGGGAGCTGACGAGCAGTACTTC
NA	TRBV2	TRBD1	TRBJ1-2	CASQGARYGYTF	TGTGCCAGCCAGGGGGCGAGGTATGGCTACACCTTC
NA	TRBV27	NA	TRBJ2-7	CASSLQGRVKEQYF	TGTGCCAGCAGTTTACAGGGACGAGTAAAAGAGCAGTACTTC
once	TRBV14	TRBD1	TRBJ1-1	CASSQQGDTEAFF	TGTGCCAGCAGCCAACAGGGGGACACTGAAGCTTTCTTT
NA	TRBV6-5	NA	TRBJ2-7	CASSYAGSSYEQYF	TGTGCCAGCAGTTACGCAGGGTCCTCCTACGAGCAGTACTTC
NA	TRBV7-2	TRBD1	TRBJ1-2	CASSLAPGGGKGYTF	TGTGCCAGCAGCTTAGCGCCTGGAGGGGGCAAGGGCTACACCTTC
NA	TRBV2	TRBD1	TRBJ2-1	CASRSRDRLYNEQFF	TGTGCCAGCAGATCCCGGGACAGACTCTACAATGAGCAGTTCTTC
NA	TRBV5-1	NA	TRBJ2-7	CASSFGRAQTYEQYF	TGCGCCAGCAGCTTCGGGCGGGCCCAGACCTACGAGCAGTACTTC
NA	TRBV11-3	NA	TRBJ1-1	CASTYRGGTEAFF	TGTGCCAGCACCTACCGAGGGGGGACTGAAGCTTTCTTT
NA	TRBV2	NA	TRBJ2-7	CASSEEESRGRLLRSYEQYF	TGTGCCAGCAGTGAAGAGGAAAGCCGGGGCCGTTTATTGAGGTCCTACGAGCAGTACTTC
once	TRBV2	NA	TRBJ1-4	CASSGVDEKLFF	TGTGCCAGCAGTGGGGTCGATGAAAAACTGTTTTTT
NA	TRBV19	NA	TRBJ2-5	CASGNSGTARETQYF	TGTGCCAGTGGCAACTCCGGGACTGCTCGAGAGACCCAGTACTTC
NA	TRBV7-9	TRBD1	TRBJ1-3	CASSFTGTGGNTIYF	TGTGCCAGCAGCTTTACCGGGACAGGGGGAAACACCATATATTTT
NA	TRBV11-2	NA	TRBJ2-5	CASSLSSGQETQYF	TGTGCCAGCAGCCTCAGTTCGGGCCAAGAGACCCAGTACTTC
NA	TRBV28	NA	TRBJ1-6	CASRGRAGAASPLHF	TGTGCCAGCAGGGGTCGAGCAGGGGCGGCTTCACCCCTCCACTTT
NA	TRBV5-1	NA	TRBJ2-1	CASSLGLSAQSNEQFF	TGCGCCAGCAGCTTGGGGCTCAGCGCCCAAAGCAATGAGCAGTTCTTC
NA	TRBV19	TRBD1	TRBJ1-3	CASSPQGMAGNTIYF	TGTGCCAGTAGTCCACAGGGGATGGCTGGAAACACCATATATTTT
NA	TRBV19	NA	TRBJ2-2	CVSSIRGTGELFF	TGTGTCAGTAGTATACGGGGCACCGGGGAGCTGTTTTTT
once	TRBV11-3	NA	TRBJ1-2	CASSLGLGSGGYTF	TGTGCCAGCAGCTTAGGACTGGGATCAGGTGGCTACACCTTC